The entry below describes one T cell receptor (beta chain). Original handling: Using reference gene primer amplification, nucleated cell counts were estimated. Profiling relied on immunoSEQ multiplex PCR, and the TCRdb table lists in-frame clones only, not all of them. Clonal size and the V and J genes are those of that table, whereas D and trimming came from the DNA. Seen here are 93,000 or so clones, roughly 84% observed once, and the top ten hold more than 5%. This entry is derived from a study of blood T cell repertoires in COVID-19. Germline assignment: CDR1 MNHEY and CDR2 SMNVEV (reference sequence). This CDR3 is built from 18 residues. Trimming at V came to 4 bases and at J to 0 bases, leaving 11 bases not matched to a gene.

The origin of this receptor is a human donor in a cohort sampled during active COVID-19. V is TRBV27 and J is TRBJ2-3; TRBD2 aligns across 9 bases. The sample comprised peripheral blood. The chain's CDR3 is CASSWRGLAGTSTDTQYF. The CDR3 region has the DNA TGTGCCAGCAGTTGGAGGGGTCTAGCGGGGACGAGCACAGATACGCAGTATTTT.